Presented here are 3 T cell receptor beta chains from one specimen sequenced in a study of T cells after posttransplantation cyclophosphamide. Cyclophosphamide on days +3 and +4 followed busulfan-fludarabine conditioning and a marrow graft. Assay: immunoSEQ multiplex PCR; the TCRdb copy retains only in-frame clones and omits some. The table shows tens of thousands of clones, with about 92% occurring only once. Material: PBMCs, obtained around 58 days after allogeneic stem cell transplant with posttransplant cyclophosphamide. The receptors were gathered from a male patient aged 55 to 69 who received an allogeneic stem cell transplant from a related donor and was CMV-positive. Among the T cells, some may be from the graft donor.

This chain joins TRBV6-6 and TRBJ2-3; TRBD1 aligns across 9 bases. The CDR3 spans 16 residues. Germline V gene lookup returns CDR1 MNHNY and CDR2 SVGAGI (reference sequence). The V gene end was trimmed by 7 bases and the J gene end by 3 bases; junction bases not matched to a gene: 11. The chain's CDR3 is CASNRAGGQGTDTQYF. The CDR3 coding sequence is TGTGCCAGCAACCGGGCAGGGGGACAGGGTACAGATACGCAGTATTTT.

As to this clone: In the same sample, other DNA sequences code for this CDR3. V is TRBV4-1 and J is TRBJ1-1; no firm D call. The length of the CDR3 is 14 residues. V lost 1 base to trimming and J lost 2 bases, with 8 bases between them. The germline gives CDR1 MGHRA, CDR2 YSYEKL. DNA of the CDR3: TGCGCCAGCAGCCAAGTATCAGTCAACACTGAAGCTTTCTTT. Its translation is CASSQVSVNTEAFF.

The chain couples TRBV20-1 to TRBJ2-1; D possibly corresponds to TRBD2 (6 bases). This CDR3 has 11 residues. CDR1 DFQATT and CDR2 SNEGSKA come from the germline V gene (reference sequence). V was shortened by 5 bases and J by 8 bases, with 10 bases between the two germline ends. In DNA, the CDR3 is TGCAGTGCTGGAACTAGCTATGAGCAGTTCTTC. Translation gives CSAGTSYEQFF.